These 9 T cell receptor beta chains share one sample of origin, sequenced in a study of CD8+CD57+ T cells in acquired aplastic anemia. TCR beta VDJ and CDR3 profiles were obtained from a genomic DNA template. Each CDR3 protein is one row after TCRdb ran MiXCR on the reads. The repertoire holds about 250,000 distinct CDR3 sequences, with more than 45% as singletons. Only patients with CD8+CD57+ cell expansion on flow cytometry were chosen for sequencing. The sample was sorted CD4+, CD8+, or CD8+CD57+ T cells (not recorded which) from PBMCs. These receptors were taken from a human donor with aplastic anemia.

This clonotype was observed a few times. V gene TRBV9 combines with J gene TRBJ2-3; D is unclear. There are 13 residues in the CDR3. The germline V gene has CDR1 SGDLS and CDR2 YYNGEE. Trimming took 4 bases from V and 1 from J, leaving 7 bases between them. As DNA, the CDR3 is TGTGCCAGCAGCCTCGCGCGCACAGATACGCAGTATTTT. It codes for CASSLARTDTQYF.

For this clonotype: Without the conserved terminal phenylalanine or tryptophan, this CDR3 likely stems from a read error. V and J are TRBV10-1 and TRBJ1-3; tentative D call: TRBD1 (6 bases). This CDR3 has 16 amino acids. V lost 6 bases and J lost 0, with 15 bases in between. Germline V lookup: CDR1 WNHNN, CDR2 SYGVQD (reference sequence). The CDR3 is CASSLPDRGSGNTIYL. The CDR3 coding sequence is TGCGCCAGCAGCTTACCGGACAGAGGCTCTGGAAACACCATATATCTT.

This chain uses TRBV7-9 with TRBJ1-2; 7 nucleotides agree with TRBD1. The CDR3 is 13 amino acids. Unmatched junction bases numbered 6, after V lost 5 bases and J lost 6 bases. Germline CDR1 SEHNR, CDR2 FQNEAQ (reference sequence). CDR3 in DNA: TGTGCCAGCAGCCATAAAACAGGGGATGGCTACACCTTC. It yields the protein CASSHKTGDGYTF.

This clonotype has ten or more counts. The chain is built from TRBV2 and TRBJ2-7, with 8 bases fitting TRBD2. The J segment lost 0 bases and the V segment lost 4 bases, leaving 11 bases of the junction unmatched. The CDR3 runs 17 residues. Germline-derived CDR1 and CDR2 are SNHLY and FYNNEI. The CDR3 coding sequence is TGTGCCAGCAGTGGACCTCGTAGCGGGGTAAGCTCCTACGAGCAGTACTTC. Amino acid sequence: CASSGPRSGVSSYEQYF.

J is TRBJ2-1 and V is TRBV10-1; D gene ambiguous. The DNA end is a closer match to TRBJ2-3, so the J assignment may be wrong. CDR1 is WNHNN and CDR2 is SYGVQD in the germline V gene (reference sequence). The CDR3 spans 14 residues. The CDR3: CASSENGRLNEQYF. The DNA for the CDR3 is TGCGCCAGCAGTGAGAACGGACGCCTTAATGAGCAGTATTTT.

The chain joins TRBV12-3 or TRBV12-4 to TRBJ1-6, with TRBD1 as a possible D gene (5 bases). The CDR3 extends over 15 amino acids. V was cut by 5 bases and J by 4 bases, with 12 bases left in between. DNA for the CDR3: TGTGCCAGCAGTACCGGGACTGTGTATAATTCACCCCTCCACTTT. Protein: CASSTGTVYNSPLHF.

In this sample, this clonotype turned up a few times. V is TRBV6-1 and J is TRBJ2-2, with D perhaps matching TRBD2 (7 bases). Germline V gene lookup returns CDR1 MNHNS and CDR2 SASEGT. V was pared by 11 bases and J by 4 bases, with 17 bases between. CDR3 length: 14 residues. The CDR3 sequence: CAVGRDTITGELFF. The DNA of the CDR3 is TGTGCCGTGGGGAGGGACACAATCACCGGGGAGCTGTTTTTT.

A remark on this clonotype: One end of the junction varies from germline; a read error may be responsible. The chain joins TRBV5-5 to TRBJ2-1, with TRBD2 as a possible D gene (6 bases). CDR1 is SGHKS, CDR2 YYEKEE, per germline (reference sequence). The CDR3 runs to 15 residues. The CDR3 loop is CASSLMDGLYNEKFF. The CDR3 DNA is TGTGCCAGCAGCTTGATGGACGGACTATACAATGAGAAGTTCTTC.

As regards this clonotype: A much larger clone differs by one base, so this may be a read error. The chain carries TRBV10-3 and TRBJ2-1, with D perhaps matching TRBD1 or TRBD2 (5 bases each). The length of the CDR3 is 14 residues. Germline CDR1 reads ENHRY; CDR2 reads SYGVKD. In DNA, the CDR3 is TGTGCCAGCAGTGAATTTGGGACGGCATACGAGCAGTTCTTC. It specifies CASSEFGTAYEQFF.